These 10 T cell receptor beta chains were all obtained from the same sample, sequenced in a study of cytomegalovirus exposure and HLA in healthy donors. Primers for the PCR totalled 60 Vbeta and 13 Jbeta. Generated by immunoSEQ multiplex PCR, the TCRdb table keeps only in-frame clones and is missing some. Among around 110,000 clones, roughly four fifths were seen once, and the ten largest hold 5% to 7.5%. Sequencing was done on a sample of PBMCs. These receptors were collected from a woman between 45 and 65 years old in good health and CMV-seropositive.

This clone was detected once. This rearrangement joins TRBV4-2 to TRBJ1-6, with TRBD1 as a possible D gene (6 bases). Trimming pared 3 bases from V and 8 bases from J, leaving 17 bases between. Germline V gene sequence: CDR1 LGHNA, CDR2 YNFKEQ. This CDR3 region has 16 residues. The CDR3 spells CASSQDNRVWDSPLHF. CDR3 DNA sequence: TGTGCCAGCAGCCAGGATAACAGGGTTTGGGATTCACCCCTCCACTTT.

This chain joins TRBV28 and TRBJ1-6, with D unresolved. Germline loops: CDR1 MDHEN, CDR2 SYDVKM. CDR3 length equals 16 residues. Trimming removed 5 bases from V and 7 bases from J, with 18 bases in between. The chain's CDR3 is CASSTYTKGRNSPLHF. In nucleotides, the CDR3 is TGTGCCAGCAGTACCTATACGAAAGGGAGGAATTCACCCCTCCACTTT.

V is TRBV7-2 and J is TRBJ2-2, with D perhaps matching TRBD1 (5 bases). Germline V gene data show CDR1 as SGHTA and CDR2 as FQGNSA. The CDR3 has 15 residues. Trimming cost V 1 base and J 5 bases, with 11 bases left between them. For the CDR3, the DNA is TGTGCCAGCAGCTTAGAGTTACAGGCGACCGGGGAGCTGTTTTTT. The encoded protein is CASSLELQATGELFF.

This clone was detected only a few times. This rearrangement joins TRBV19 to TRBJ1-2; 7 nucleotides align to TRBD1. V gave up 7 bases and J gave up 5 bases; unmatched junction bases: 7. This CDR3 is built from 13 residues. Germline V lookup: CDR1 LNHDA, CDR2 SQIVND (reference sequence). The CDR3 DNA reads TGTGCCAGTACCCCCGGGACAGCTTATGGCTACACCTTC. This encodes CASTPGTAYGYTF.

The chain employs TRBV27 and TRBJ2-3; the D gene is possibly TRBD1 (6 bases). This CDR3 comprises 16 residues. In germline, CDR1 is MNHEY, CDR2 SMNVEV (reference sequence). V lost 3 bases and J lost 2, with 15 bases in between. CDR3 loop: CASSFRADSPTDTQYF. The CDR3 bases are TGTGCCAGCAGTTTCCGGGCGGACAGCCCCACAGATACGCAGTATTTT.

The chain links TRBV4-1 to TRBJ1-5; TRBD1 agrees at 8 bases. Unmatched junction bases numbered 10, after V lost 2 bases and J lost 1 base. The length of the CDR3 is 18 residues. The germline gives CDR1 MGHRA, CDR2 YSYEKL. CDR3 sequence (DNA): TGCGCCAGCAGCCAACTTGGTAGGACAGGGTTAAGCAATCAGCCCCAGCATTTT. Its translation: CASSQLGRTGLSNQPQHF.

The CDR3 DNA reads as TGTGCCAGCAGTTATCAGGGGGGCAACACTGAAGCTTTCTTT. Its translation is CASSYQGGNTEAFF. The J gene is TRBJ1-1, the V gene TRBV6-5, with 7 positions matching TRBD1. V trimming: 3 bases; J trimming: 2 bases; junction bases outside the gene matches: 3. There are 14 residues in the CDR3. The germline CDR1 and CDR2 sequences are MNHEY and SVGAGI.

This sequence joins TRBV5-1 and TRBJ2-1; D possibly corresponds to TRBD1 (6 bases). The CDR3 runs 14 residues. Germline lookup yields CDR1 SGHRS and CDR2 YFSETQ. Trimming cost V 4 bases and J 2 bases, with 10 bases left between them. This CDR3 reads CASSGAGAYNEQFF. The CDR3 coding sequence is TGCGCCAGCAGCGGGGCAGGGGCCTACAATGAGCAGTTCTTC.

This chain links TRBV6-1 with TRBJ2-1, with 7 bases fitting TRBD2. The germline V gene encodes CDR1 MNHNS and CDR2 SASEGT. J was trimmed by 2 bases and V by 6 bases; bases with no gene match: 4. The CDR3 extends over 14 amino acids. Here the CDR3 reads CASRTGTTYNEQFF. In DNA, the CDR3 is TGTGCCAGCAGAACCGGGACTACCTACAATGAGCAGTTCTTC.

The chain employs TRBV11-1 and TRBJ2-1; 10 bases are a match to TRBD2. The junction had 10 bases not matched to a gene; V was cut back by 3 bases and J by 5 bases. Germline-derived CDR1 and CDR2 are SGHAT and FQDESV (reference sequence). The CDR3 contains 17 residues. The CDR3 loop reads CASSFRLAGGLHNEQFF. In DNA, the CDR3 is TGTGCCAGCAGCTTTCGGTTAGCGGGGGGCCTTCACAATGAGCAGTTCTTC. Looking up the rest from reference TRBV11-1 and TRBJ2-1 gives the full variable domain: EAEVAQSPRYKITEKSQAVAFWCDPISGHATLYWYRQILGQGPELLVQFQDESVVDDSQLPKDRFSAERLKGVDSTLKIQPAELGDSAMYLCASSFRLAGGLHNEQFFGPGTRLTVL.